This T cell receptor (beta chain) came from a study of T cell responses to AZD1222 COVID-19 vaccine. This clone was observed once. The CDR3 is 14 residues long. V was trimmed by 6 bases and J by 3 bases, leaving 15 bases between them. From germline, CDR1 is MNHEY and CDR2 SVGAGI. Measured with immunoSEQ multiplex PCR; TCRdb has only the in-frame clones, and not every one. There are under 150,000 clones in the sample; roughly 91% occur only once, and around 2.8% lies in the top ten. This clonotype originated in an adult in good health. V gene TRBV6-5 combines with J gene TRBJ2-7; tentatively, D is TRBD2 (6 bases). The sample here was peripheral blood, taken on day 0 of AZD1222 vaccination. The CDR3 nucleotides read TGTGCCAGCAGAGCGGGCACTATCTACTACGAGCAGTACTTC. This codes for CASRAGTIYYEQYF.